The present T cell receptor beta chain was sequenced within a study of a mutant IDH1 vaccine in newly diagnosed glioma. Study-level background: Averaging 40.4 years of age, treated patients were about 60% male and 37.5% female. Findings and limits, study-wide: There seemed to be no relation between pseudoprogression and changes in top peripheral T cell clonotypes.

CDR3 size: 17 residues. Unmatched junction bases numbered 13, after V lost 2 bases and J lost 4 bases. Germline loops: CDR1 SGHNT, CDR2 YYREEE (reference sequence). This sample's time point: week 5, during vaccination. Vaccination comprised doses that each held 300 ug of mutant IDH1 20-mer peptide, plus topical imiquimod. Profiling relied on immunoSEQ multiplex PCR, and the TCRdb table lists in-frame clones only, not all of them. The table includes about 42,000 clones, 80% to 90% detected once. Remarks on this clone: What it binds is unknown.

This chain joins TRBV5-4 and TRBJ2-3; TRBD2 agrees at 7 bases. The material was PBMCs, obtained from a glioma patient whose treatment included an IDH1 peptide vaccine. The TCR sequence derives from a man in his forties with glioma. CDR3 amino acids: CASSLLTRAGVADTQYF. As DNA, the CDR3 is TGTGCCAGCAGCTTATTGACTAGGGCGGGAGTTGCAGATACGCAGTATTTT.